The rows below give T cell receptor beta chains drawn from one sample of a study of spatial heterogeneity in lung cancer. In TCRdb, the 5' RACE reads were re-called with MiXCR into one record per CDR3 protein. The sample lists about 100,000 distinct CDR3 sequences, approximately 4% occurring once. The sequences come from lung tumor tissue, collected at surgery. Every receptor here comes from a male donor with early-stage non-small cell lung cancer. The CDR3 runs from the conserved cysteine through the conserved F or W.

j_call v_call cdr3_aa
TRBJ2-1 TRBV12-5 CASGPTGGQQEQFF
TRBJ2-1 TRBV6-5 CASSYGRAGDNEQFF
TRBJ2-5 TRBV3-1 CASSQIGTSGQETQYF
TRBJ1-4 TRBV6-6 CASSARQGRGNEKLFF
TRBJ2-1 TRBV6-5 CASSRRESYNEQFF
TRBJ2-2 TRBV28 CASSFTSGPNTGELFF
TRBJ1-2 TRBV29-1 CSVGEGYGYTF
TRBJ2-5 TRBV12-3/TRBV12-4 CASSLRSSVDPETQYF
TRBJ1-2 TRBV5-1 CASSATGQSGGYTF
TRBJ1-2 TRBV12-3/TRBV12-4 CASSFSAGNPYTF
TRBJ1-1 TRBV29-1 CSGGGAEAFF